This TCR beta chain came from a study of CD8 T cells in Susac syndrome. CD8+ and CD4+ T cells taken from blood had their TCR beta sequenced. Healthy donors, matched for age and sex, constituted the control group. Reverse transcription of roughly 0.5 to 1 ug RNA was carried out with random hexamers. Amplification of TCR beta CDR3 was carried out by immunoSEQ multiplex PCR, which covered 54 Vbeta and 13 Jbeta segments. Each CDR3 protein is one row after TCRdb ran MiXCR on the immunoSEQ multiplex PCR reads. The table records 180,000 or so distinct CDR3 sequences, approximately 94% of them present only once. Trimming removed 3 bases from V and 9 bases from J, with 9 bases in between. In germline, CDR1 is GTSNPN, CDR2 SVGIG (reference sequence). This CDR3 has 11 residues.

This TCR derives from a human donor in good health. The genes are TRBV30 and TRBJ1-5; no reliable D call. Sequencing input: CD4+ T cells from PBMCs. The CDR3, as DNA: TGTGCCTGGAGAACGGGTGGGCCCCAGCATTTT. Amino acids: CAWRTGGPQHF.